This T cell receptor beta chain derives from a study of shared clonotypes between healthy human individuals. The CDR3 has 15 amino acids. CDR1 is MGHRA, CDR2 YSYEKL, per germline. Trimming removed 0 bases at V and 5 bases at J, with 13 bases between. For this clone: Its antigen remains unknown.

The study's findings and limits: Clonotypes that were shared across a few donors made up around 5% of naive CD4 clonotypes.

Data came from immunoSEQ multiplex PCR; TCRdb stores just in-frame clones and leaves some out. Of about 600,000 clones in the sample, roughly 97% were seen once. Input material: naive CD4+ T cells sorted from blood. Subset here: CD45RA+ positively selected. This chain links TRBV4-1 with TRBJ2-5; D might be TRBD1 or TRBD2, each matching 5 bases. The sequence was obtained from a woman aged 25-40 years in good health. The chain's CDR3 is CASSQDWGIRETQYF. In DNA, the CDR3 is TGCGCCAGCAGCCAAGACTGGGGGATAAGGGAGACCCAGTACTTC.